This T cell receptor (beta chain) was captured in a study of type 1 regulatory T cells. About the research overall: This in vitro CD4 product, T-allo10, is enriched for Tr1 cells and alloantigen-specific.

A single record per CDR3 protein comes from TCRdb applying MiXCR to the reads. Among over 90,000 distinct CDR3 sequences listed, roughly 31% were seen once. The CDR3 is made up of 18 amino acids. Germline CDR1 reads SQVTM; CDR2 reads ANQGSEA. Trimming stripped 0 bases from V and 1 base from J, with 16 bases between. This clonotype was recorded at least ten times. The rearrangement joins TRBV29-1 to TRBJ2-6; TRBD1 might be the D (5 bases). This receptor was identified in a human donor in good health. The sequencing sample was made of CD4+ T cells, either the whole sample or a sorted fraction (not recorded which). The CDR3 spells CSVEELGRVGSGANVLTF. CDR3 DNA sequence: TGCAGCGTTGAAGAACTGGGCAGGGTAGGGTCTGGGGCCAACGTCCTGACTTTC. Full variable domain (outside the CDR3, taken from reference TRBV29-1 and TRBJ2-6): SAVISQKPSRDICQRGTSLTIQCQVDSQVTMMFWYRQQPGQSLTLIATANQGSEATYESGFVIDKFPISRPNLTFSTLTVSNMSPEDSSIYLCSVEELGRVGSGANVLTFGAGSRLTVL.